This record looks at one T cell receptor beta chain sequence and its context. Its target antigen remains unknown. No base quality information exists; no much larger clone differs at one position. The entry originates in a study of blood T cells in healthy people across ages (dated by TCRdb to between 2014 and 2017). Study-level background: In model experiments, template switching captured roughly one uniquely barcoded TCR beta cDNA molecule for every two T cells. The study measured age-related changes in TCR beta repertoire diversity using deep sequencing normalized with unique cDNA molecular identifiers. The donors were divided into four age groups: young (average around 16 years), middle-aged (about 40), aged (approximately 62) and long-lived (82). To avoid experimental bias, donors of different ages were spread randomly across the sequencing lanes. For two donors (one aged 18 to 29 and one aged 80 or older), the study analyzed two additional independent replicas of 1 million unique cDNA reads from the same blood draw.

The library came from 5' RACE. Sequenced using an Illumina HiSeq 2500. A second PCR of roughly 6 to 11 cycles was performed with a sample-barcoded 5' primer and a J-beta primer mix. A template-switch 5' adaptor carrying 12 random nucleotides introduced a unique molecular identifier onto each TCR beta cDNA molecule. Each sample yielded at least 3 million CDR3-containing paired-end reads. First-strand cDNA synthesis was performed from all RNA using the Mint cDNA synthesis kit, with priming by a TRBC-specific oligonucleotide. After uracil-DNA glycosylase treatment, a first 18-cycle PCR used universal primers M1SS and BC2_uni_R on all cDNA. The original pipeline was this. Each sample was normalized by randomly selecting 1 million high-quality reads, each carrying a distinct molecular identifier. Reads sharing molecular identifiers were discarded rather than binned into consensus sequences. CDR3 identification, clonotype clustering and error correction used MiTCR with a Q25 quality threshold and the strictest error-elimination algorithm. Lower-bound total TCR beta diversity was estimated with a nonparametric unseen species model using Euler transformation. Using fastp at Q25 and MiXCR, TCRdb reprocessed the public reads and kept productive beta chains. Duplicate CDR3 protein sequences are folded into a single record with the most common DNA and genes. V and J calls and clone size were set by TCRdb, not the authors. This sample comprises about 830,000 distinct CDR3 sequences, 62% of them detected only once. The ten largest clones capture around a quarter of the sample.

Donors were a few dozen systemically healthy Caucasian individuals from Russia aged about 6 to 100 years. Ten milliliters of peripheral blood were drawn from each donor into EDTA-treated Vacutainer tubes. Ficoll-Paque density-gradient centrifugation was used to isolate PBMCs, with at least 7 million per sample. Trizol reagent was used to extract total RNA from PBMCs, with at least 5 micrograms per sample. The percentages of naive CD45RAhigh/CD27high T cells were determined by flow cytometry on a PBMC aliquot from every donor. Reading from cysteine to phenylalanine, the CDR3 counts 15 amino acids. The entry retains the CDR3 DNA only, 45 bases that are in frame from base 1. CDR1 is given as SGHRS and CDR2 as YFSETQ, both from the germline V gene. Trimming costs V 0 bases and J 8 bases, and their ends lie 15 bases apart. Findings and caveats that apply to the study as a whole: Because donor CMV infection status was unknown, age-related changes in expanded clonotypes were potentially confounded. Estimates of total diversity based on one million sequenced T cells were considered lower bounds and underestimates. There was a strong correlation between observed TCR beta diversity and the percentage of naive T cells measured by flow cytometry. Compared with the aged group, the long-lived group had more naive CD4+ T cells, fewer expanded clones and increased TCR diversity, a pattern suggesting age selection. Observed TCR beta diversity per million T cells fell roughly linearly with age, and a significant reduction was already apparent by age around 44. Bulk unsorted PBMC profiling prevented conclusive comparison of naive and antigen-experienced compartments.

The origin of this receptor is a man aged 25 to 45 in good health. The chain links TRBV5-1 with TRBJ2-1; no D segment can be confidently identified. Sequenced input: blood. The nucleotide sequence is TGCGCCAGCAGCTTGGTGGGTGGGCCGGTTGATGAGCAGTTCTTC. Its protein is CASSLVGGPVDEQFF.